A single sample gave rise to the 15 T cell receptor beta chains below, sequenced in a study of shared clonotypes between healthy human individuals. Repertoires were generated with immunoSEQ multiplex PCR, while TCRdb's copy carries only in-frame clones and drops some. The repertoire has under 1,100,000 clones, about 80% of them found once; the top ten carry about 1.5%. Sequences were obtained from memory CD4+ T cells sorted from blood. Indicated subset: CD45RA-negative fraction. Every receptor here comes from a young man in good health.

The rearrangement uses TRBV10-3 and TRBJ2-5; tentative D call: TRBD1 (5 bases). The J call may not be correct, given that the DNA end is closer to TRBJ2-7. The CDR3 contains 13 residues. Germline-derived CDR1 and CDR2 are ENHRY and SYGVKD. CDR3 DNA: TGTGCCACCTACGACAGTGTCTCCTACGAGCAGTACTTC. The encoded protein is CATYDSVSYEQYF.

This chain joins TRBV5-6 and TRBJ2-5, with D possibly matching TRBD2 (6 bases). CDR1 SGHDT and CDR2 YYEEEE come from the germline V gene. The CDR3 consists of 15 residues. The V and J ends lost 2 bases and 5 bases respectively, with 16 bases between them. Here the CDR3 reads CASSFRGKGSETQYF. The CDR3 region has the DNA TGTGCCAGCAGCTTCCGGGGGAAAGGTTCGGAGACCCAGTACTTC. Variable domain in full (rest from reference TRBV5-6 and TRBJ2-5): DAGVTQSPTHLIKTRGQQVTLRCSPKSGHDTVSWYQQALGQGPQFIFQYYEEEERQRGNFPDRFSGHQFPNYSSELNVNALLLGDSALYLCASSFRGKGSETQYFGPGTRLLVL.

This clone appeared a single time. The V call is TRBV27, the J call TRBJ1-6; D gene ambiguous. V shed 3 bases and J shed 3 bases, with 6 bases lying between them. Germline-derived CDR1 and CDR2 are MNHEY and SMNVEV (reference sequence). The CDR3 is 14 residues long. For the CDR3, the DNA is TGTGCCAGCAGTTTTTCGAACTATAATTCACCCCTCCACTTT. Translation: CASSFSNYNSPLHF.

The chain is built from TRBV25-1 and TRBJ1-5, with D hard to call. Looked up from germline, CDR1 is MGHDK and CDR2 is SYGVNS. The V end lost 1 base, the J end lost 11 bases, and 15 bases lay between the germline ends. CDR3 size: 14 residues. As DNA, the CDR3 is TGTGCCAGCAGTGAATTTCATACCACTAAGGCCCAGCATTTT. Its translation is CASSEFHTTKAQHF.

The chain joins TRBV11-2 to TRBJ2-1, with 8 bases lining up with TRBD2. CDR3 size: 15 residues. Germline assignment: CDR1 SGHAT and CDR2 FQNNGV. V was clipped by 3 bases and J by 3 bases; unmatched bases: 4. The CDR3 sequence: CASSFSGTFYNEQFF. CDR3 DNA sequence: TGTGCCAGCAGCTTTAGCGGGACTTTCTACAATGAGCAGTTCTTC.

This clone was observed a single time. The V and J genes are TRBV18 and TRBJ2-7, with D perhaps matching TRBD2 (5 bases). Germline lookup yields CDR1 KGHSH and CDR2 LQKENI. This CDR3 has 12 residues. Trimming took off 1 base at V and 7 bases at J, with 8 bases between the two ends. The CDR3 loop reads CASSPQQREQYF. CDR3 DNA: TGTGCCAGCTCACCACAGCAGCGGGAGCAGTACTTC.

The chain links TRBV5-1 to TRBJ1-5; D is possibly TRBD1 (5 bases). Looked up from germline, CDR1 is SGHRS and CDR2 is YFSETQ. Trimming cost V 4 bases and J 1 base, with 12 bases left between them. The CDR3 runs 15 residues. The DNA of the CDR3 is TGCGCCAGCAGCGCAGGGACGGGGAGCAATCAGCCCCAGCATTTT. It translates to CASSAGTGSNQPQHF. Variable domain in full (rest from reference TRBV5-1 and TRBJ1-5): KAGVTQTPRYLIKTRGQQVTLSCSPISGHRSVSWYQQTPGQGLQFLFEYFSETQRNKGNFPGRFSGRQFSNSRSEMNVSTLELGDSALYLCASSAGTGSNQPQHFGDGTRLSIL.

The chain recombines TRBV5-1 with TRBJ2-7, with 11 nucleotides matching TRBD2. The CDR3 has 16 residues. Trimming took 4 bases from V and 3 from J; bases not matched to a gene: 9. Per the germline V gene, CDR1 is SGHRS and CDR2 is YFSETQ. Here the CDR3 DNA reads TGCGCCAGCAGCACTAGCGGGGGCCTCCTATACTACGAGCAGTACTTC. Protein: CASSTSGGLLYYEQYF.

The chain employs TRBV5-1 and TRBJ1-5; 7 bases fit TRBD1. The trim removed 4 bases at V and 3 bases at J, leaving 7 bases unmatched. This CDR3 region has 15 residues. Germline-derived CDR1 and CDR2 are SGHRS and YFSETQ. DNA of the CDR3: TGCGCCAGCAGCCTGACAGGGATGTACAATCAGCCCCAGCATTTT. Amino acids: CASSLTGMYNQPQHF.

The CDR3 bases are TGCGCCAGCAGCGTAATCGCCGGCGGGCCCTACGAGCAGTACTTC. It is translated as CASSVIAGGPYEQYF. V is TRBV4-1 and J is TRBJ2-7; TRBD2 is a possible D gene (5 bases). Trimming removed 5 bases at V and 2 bases at J, with 16 bases between. Looked up from germline, CDR1 is MGHRA and CDR2 is YSYEKL. The length of the CDR3 is 15 residues.

This sequence joins TRBV7-9 and TRBJ1-1, with a tentative D call TRBD1 (6 bases). Deletions cut 5 bases from V and 0 bases from J, with 19 bases between. The CDR3 has 17 amino acids. From germline, CDR1 is SEHNR and CDR2 FQNEAQ (reference sequence). CDR3 nucleotides: TGTGCCAGCAGCCGACCCCCAACAGGGCCAATGAACACTGAAGCTTTCTTT. Protein product: CASSRPPTGPMNTEAFF. Supplemented by reference TRBV7-9 and TRBJ1-1, the full variable domain reads DTGVSQNPRHKITKRGQNVTFRCDPISEHNRLYWYRQTLGQGPEFLTYFQNEAQLEKSRLLSDRFSAERPKGSFSTLEIQRTEQGDSAMYLCASSRPPTGPMNTEAFFGQGTRLTVV.

V is TRBV7-9 and J is TRBJ2-3; 12 nucleotides agree with TRBD1. Germline CDR1 SEHNR, CDR2 FQNEAQ (reference sequence). V trimming: 5 bases; J trimming: 4 bases; junction bases outside the gene matches: 4. This CDR3 comprises 15 residues. The CDR3 bases are TGTGCCAGCAGCCTGGGGGACAGGGGGCCAGATACGCAGTATTTT. It encodes CASSLGDRGPDTQYF.

A note on this clone: Possible read error: a much larger clone is one base away. V is TRBV5-5 and J is TRBJ1-5; 7 bases are shared with TRBD1. The CDR3 length is 13 residues. Unmatched junction bases numbered 3, after V lost 4 bases and J lost 5 bases. Germline CDR1 is SGHKS and CDR2 is YYEKEE (reference sequence). The CDR3, as DNA: TGTGCCAGCAGCCGGGACAGCGATCAGCCCCAGCATTTT. It codes for CASSRDSDQPQHF.

The chain carries TRBV11-2 and TRBJ1-1; no clear D. Germline CDR1 SGHAT, CDR2 FQNNGV. Trimming cost V 1 base and J 5 bases, with 14 bases left between them. The CDR3 has 15 amino acids. The CDR3 DNA follows: TGTGCCAGCAGCTTAGGACATGGAGTTGGGACTGAAGCTTTCTTT. Protein sequence: CASSLGHGVGTEAFF. The variable domain in full, with the rest retrieved from reference TRBV11-2 and TRBJ1-1, is EAGVAQSPRYKIIEKRQSVAFWCNPISGHATLYWYQQILGQGPKLLIQFQNNGVVDDSQLPKDRFSAERLKGVDSTLKIQPAKLEDSAVYLCASSLGHGVGTEAFFGQGTRLTVV.

Comments on this clone: Other nucleotide sequences from this sample produce the same CDR3. The chain recombines TRBV19 with TRBJ1-6, with TRBD1 identical over 8 bases. The CDR3 sequence is 14 residues long. Germline V gene lookup returns CDR1 LNHDA and CDR2 SQIVND (reference sequence). V lost 6 bases and J lost 6; bases outside the gene matches: 4. The CDR3 protein is CASSSDRANSPLHF. Written as DNA, the CDR3 is TGTGCCAGTAGCTCGGACAGGGCTAATTCACCCCTCCACTTT.